This T cell receptor beta chain was found in a study of blood T cell repertoires in COVID-19. The CDR3 is made up of 15 amino acids. Germline V gene lookup returns CDR1 SGHRS and CDR2 YFSETQ. V was clipped by 0 bases and J by 7 bases; unmatched bases: 9. Using immunoSEQ multiplex PCR, the repertoire was profiled, and TCRdb retains in-frame clones only, with some absent. The sample yields a few hundred thousand clones, 65% to 90% seen once. The specimen was peripheral blood. The sequence was collected from a woman between 35 and 50 years old who had recovered from COVID-19. The genes are TRBV5-1 and TRBJ1-2; 7 nucleotides agree with TRBD1. The CDR3 region is CASSLEGALESGYTF. CDR3 coding DNA: TGCGCCAGCAGCTTGGAGGGGGCCTTAGAGAGTGGCTACACCTTC.